This is a list of T cell receptor beta chains from one sample in a study of blood T cell repertoires in COVID-19. Clones were read by immunoSEQ multiplex PCR, and TCRdb kept only the in-frame ones, dropping some. The sample holds approximately 150,000 clones, about 80% seen once. The sample taken for sequencing was peripheral blood. The source is a man in his sixties or seventies with acute or convalescent COVID-19. Each CDR3 is given with its conserved first and last residue. D genes are given only for firm matches. Expanded clones get a size class; other rows say once, few or many, or leave the size out.

>-|TRBV5-1|TRBJ2-7|TRBD2
TGCGCCAGCAGCTTGGGCGGGAGTAGCTCCTACGAGCAGTACTTC
CASSLGGSSSYEQYF
>-|TRBV30|TRBJ1-1|TRBD1
TGTGCCTGGAGCGTCCCAGGGGGCCAGCGCACTGAAGCTTTCTTT
CAWSVPGGQRTEAFF
>-|TRBV5-1|TRBJ2-2|-
TGCGCCAGCAGCCCCAGGACAGAGAACACCGGGGAGCTGTTTTTT
CASSPRTENTGELFF
>-|TRBV27|TRBJ2-7|TRBD1
TGTGCCAGCAGTTTACACAGGGGAACCTACGAGCAGTACTTC
CASSLHRGTYEQYF
>-|TRBV5-1|TRBJ2-3|TRBD1
TGCGCCAGCAGCTTGGACCAGGGGGCCTCAGATACGCAGTATTTT
CASSLDQGASDTQYF
>-|TRBV4-2|TRBJ1-4|TRBD1
TGTGCCAGCAGCCGAACAGGGGAAGCTAATGAAAAACTGTTTTTT
CASSRTGEANEKLFF
>-|TRBV28|TRBJ2-7|TRBD2
TGTGCCAGCAGAGTTACCGGACTAGCGGGCTCCTACGAGCAGTACTTC
CASRVTGLAGSYEQYF
>-|TRBV24-1|TRBJ1-2|-
TGTGCCACCAGTGGAGGGACAAGTGGGGCCGGCTACACCTTC
CATSGGTSGAGYTF
>-|TRBV6-5|TRBJ2-7|TRBD1
TGTGCCAGCAGCCTGGGACAGTTTCAGTACTTC
CASSLGQFQYF
>-|TRBV5-1|TRBJ2-7|TRBD1
TGCGCCAGCAGCTCGGGACAGGGCCCCCCTTACGAGCAGTACTTC
CASSSGQGPPYEQYF
>-|TRBV29-1|TRBJ2-7|TRBD1
TGCAGCGCCGCGGGGGGGACAGGGGGCGCCGAGCAGTACTTC
CSAAGGTGGAEQYF
>-|TRBV15|TRBJ1-4|-
TGTGCCACCAGCACCCACCAGTCGGGTGTTGCTAATGAAAAACTGTTTTTT
CATSTHQSGVANEKLFF
>-|TRBV9|TRBJ2-3|-
TGTGCCAGCAGCGTAGGCGGTAGGCCTGATACGCAGTATTTT
CASSVGGRPDTQYF
>-|TRBV5-8|TRBJ1-6|-
TGTGCCAGCAGCTCTACCTCCTATAATTCACCCCTCCACTTT
CASSSTSYNSPLHF
>few|TRBV19|TRBJ2-5|-
TGTGCCAGTAGTATGCGAGACAGGCAAGAGACCCAGTACTTC
CASSMRDRQETQYF
>-|TRBV11-3|TRBJ2-1|TRBD1
TGTGCCAGCAGTTACAGGGGCGAGGACAATGAGCAGTTCTTC
CASSYRGEDNEQFF
>-|TRBV9|TRBJ1-4|TRBD1
TGTGCCAGCAGCGGCCGGGACAGGGGTTTGTACACTAATGAAAAACTGTTTTTT
CASSGRDRGLYTNEKLFF